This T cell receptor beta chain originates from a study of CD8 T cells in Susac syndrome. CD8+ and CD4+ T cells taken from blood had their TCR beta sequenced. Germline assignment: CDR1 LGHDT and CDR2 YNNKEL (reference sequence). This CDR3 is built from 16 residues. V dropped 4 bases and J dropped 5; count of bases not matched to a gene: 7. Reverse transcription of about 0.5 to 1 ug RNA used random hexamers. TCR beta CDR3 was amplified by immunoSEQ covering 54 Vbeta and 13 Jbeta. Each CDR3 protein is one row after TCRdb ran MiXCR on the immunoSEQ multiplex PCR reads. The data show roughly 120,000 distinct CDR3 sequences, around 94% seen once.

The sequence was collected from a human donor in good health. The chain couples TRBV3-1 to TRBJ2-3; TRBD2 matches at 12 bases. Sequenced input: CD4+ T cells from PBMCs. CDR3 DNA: TGTGCCAGCAGCCGACTAGCGGGAGTAGTATTAGATACGCAGTATTTT. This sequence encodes CASSRLAGVVLDTQYF.